This T cell receptor beta chain was profiled in a study of low-dose radiotherapy and immunotherapy resistance in tumors. On the study more broadly: Fractions of 0.5 Gy went to Cohort 1 every 2 weeks, totaling 6.5 Gy. Both drugs were delivered intravenously to patients (nivolumab 240 mg every two weeks and ipilimumab 1 mg/kg every six weeks). Each patient took aspirin at a dose of 300 mg by mouth once daily over the course of four cycles, with dosing beginning on cycle 1 day 1.

A word on this clonotype: Its ends do not fully match the called genes, so a read error is possible.

Stated time point: after trial treatment. Specified treatment: LDRT plus nivolumab, ipilimumab, low-dose cyclophosphamide and aspirin (RACIN trial). Eligibility criteria specified advanced solid malignancies devoid of tumor-infiltrating lymphocytes. Primers used for first-strand cDNA, a TRAV- and TRBV-specific set, covered both alpha and beta chains. The PCR that amplified TCRs ran for around 21 cycles, relying on a constant-region primer and a V-primer adapter. MiXCR, applied by TCRdb to the reads, yields one record per CDR3 protein. The sample comprises about 100,000 distinct CDR3 sequences, roughly 20% of which are singletons, and 4.1% rests with the top ten. Per germline, CDR1 MNHEY and CDR2 SVGEGT. This CDR3 is built from 12 residues.

The J gene is TRBJ1-1, the V gene TRBV6-2 or TRBV6-3, with D uncertain. The source was PBMCs, collected after low-dose radiotherapy plus immunotherapy. The clonotype originates from a male donor with prostate cancer. The CDR3: CVSSYSGAEAFF. As DNA, the CDR3 is TGTGTCAGCAGTTACTCGGGAGCTGAAGCTTTCTTT.